Detailed here is one T cell receptor beta chain. The antigen remains undetermined. Repertoires were generated with immunoSEQ multiplex PCR, while TCRdb's copy carries only in-frame clones and drops some. The sample lists 60,000 or so clones; approximately 83% were seen once. This sample was included in a study of lymphopenia after photon versus proton radiotherapy. Overall study results and limits: After the lymphocyte nadir, photon-treated repertoires showed oligoclonal expansion, especially of CD8+ Temra cells. Photon-treated patients lost naive T cells and TCR diversity; proton-treated stayed stable.

V gave up 2 bases and J gave up 0 bases; unmatched junction bases: 8. In germline, CDR1 is SGHRS, CDR2 YFSETQ. This CDR3 has 17 residues. The sequence was collected from a middle-aged man with gastric cancer. J is TRBJ1-2 and V is TRBV5-1, with TRBD1 matching over 9 bases. The starting material was peripheral blood, obtained from a patient treated with photon-based radiotherapy. This CDR3 reads CASSLNPGQGSNYGYTF. CDR3 nucleotides: TGCGCCAGCAGCTTAAACCCGGGACAGGGCTCTAACTATGGCTACACCTTC.